The clone carrying this T cell receptor (beta chain) occurred many times. The study amplified TCR beta CDR3 regions using RNA transcripts. The library came from an HTBI-primed first-round RT-PCR and a second-round multiplex PCR. Via MiXCR, TCRdb re-called the multiplex PCR reads, giving one row per CDR3 protein. The repertoire holds hundreds of thousands of distinct CDR3 sequences, 20% to 25% seen once, with around 3% in the top ten. The germline V gene has CDR1 MNHNS and CDR2 SASEGT. With 6 bases removed from V and 11 bases from J, the gap between germline ends came to 15 bases. The CDR3 has 12 residues. This entry belongs to a study of Graves' ophthalmopathy and Graves' hyperthyroidism.

The TCR sequence derives from a woman between 18 and 29 years old with stable Graves' hyperthyroidism. Source material: peripheral blood. The chain carries TRBV6-1 and TRBJ2-3, with D perhaps matching TRBD1 (5 bases). CDR3 DNA: TGTGCCAGCAGGGACGACAGTAGGAAGCAGTATTTT. This encodes CASRDDSRKQYF.